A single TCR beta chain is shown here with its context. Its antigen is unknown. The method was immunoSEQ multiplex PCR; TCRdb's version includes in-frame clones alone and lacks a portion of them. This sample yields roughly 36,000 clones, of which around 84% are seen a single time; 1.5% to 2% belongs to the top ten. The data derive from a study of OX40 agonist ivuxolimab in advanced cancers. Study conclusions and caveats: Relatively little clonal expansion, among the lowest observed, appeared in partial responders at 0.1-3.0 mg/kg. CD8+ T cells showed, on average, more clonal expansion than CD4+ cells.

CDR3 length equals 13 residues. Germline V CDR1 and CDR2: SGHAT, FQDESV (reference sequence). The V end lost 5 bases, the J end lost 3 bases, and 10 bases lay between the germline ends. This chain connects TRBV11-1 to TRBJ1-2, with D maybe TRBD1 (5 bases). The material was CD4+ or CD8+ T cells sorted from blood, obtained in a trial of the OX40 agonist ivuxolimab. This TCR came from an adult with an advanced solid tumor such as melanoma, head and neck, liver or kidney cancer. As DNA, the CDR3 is TGTGCCAGCAGCCCGGACACATACTATGGCTACACCTTC. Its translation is CASSPDTYYGYTF.